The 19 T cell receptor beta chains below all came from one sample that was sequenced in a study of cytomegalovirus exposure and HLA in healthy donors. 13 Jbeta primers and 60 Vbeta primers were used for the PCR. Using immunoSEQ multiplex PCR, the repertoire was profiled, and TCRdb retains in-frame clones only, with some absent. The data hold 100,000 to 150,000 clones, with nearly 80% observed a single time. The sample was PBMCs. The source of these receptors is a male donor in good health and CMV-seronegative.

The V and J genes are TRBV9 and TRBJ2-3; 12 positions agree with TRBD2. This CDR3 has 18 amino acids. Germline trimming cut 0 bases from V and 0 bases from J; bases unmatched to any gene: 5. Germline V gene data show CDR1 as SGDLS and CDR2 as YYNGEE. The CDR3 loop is CASSVDELAGGSTDTQYF. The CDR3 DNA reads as TGTGCCAGCAGCGTAGATGAACTAGCGGGGGGAAGCACAGATACGCAGTATTTT.

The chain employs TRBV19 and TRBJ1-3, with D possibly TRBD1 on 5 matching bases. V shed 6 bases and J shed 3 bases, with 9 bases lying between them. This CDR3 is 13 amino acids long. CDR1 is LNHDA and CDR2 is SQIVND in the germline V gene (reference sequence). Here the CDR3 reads CASRQGRGNTIYF. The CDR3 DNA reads TGTGCCAGTAGGCAGGGTCGTGGAAACACCATATATTTT.

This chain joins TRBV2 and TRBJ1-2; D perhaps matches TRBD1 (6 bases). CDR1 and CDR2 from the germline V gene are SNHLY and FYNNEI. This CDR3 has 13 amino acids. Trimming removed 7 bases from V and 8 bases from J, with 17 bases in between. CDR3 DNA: TGTGCCAGCACTTTCCGGGACACCACCGGCTACACCTTC. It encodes CASTFRDTTGYTF.

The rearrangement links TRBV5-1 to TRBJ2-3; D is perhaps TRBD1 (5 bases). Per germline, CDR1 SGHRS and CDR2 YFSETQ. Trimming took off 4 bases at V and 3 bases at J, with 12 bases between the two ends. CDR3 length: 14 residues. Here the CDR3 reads CASSQAPGTDTQYF. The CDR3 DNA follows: TGCGCCAGCAGCCAGGCGCCAGGGACAGATACGCAGTATTTT.

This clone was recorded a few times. CDR3 bases: TGTGCCAGTAGTATTGGTGCTTCCAGCTCCTATAATTCACCCCTCCACTTT. Residues: CASSIGASSSYNSPLHF. The rearrangement joins TRBV19 to TRBJ1-6, with D unclear. The germline V gene has CDR1 LNHDA and CDR2 SQIVND (reference sequence). V shed 3 bases and J shed 0 bases, with 12 bases lying between them. There are 17 residues in the CDR3. Complete variable domain (other parts from reference TRBV19 and TRBJ1-6): DGGITQSPKYLFRKEGQNVTLSCEQNLNHDAMYWYRQDPGQGLRLIYYSQIVNDFQKGDIAEGYSVSREKKESFPLTVTSAQKNPTAFYLCASSIGASSSYNSPLHFGNGTRLTVT.

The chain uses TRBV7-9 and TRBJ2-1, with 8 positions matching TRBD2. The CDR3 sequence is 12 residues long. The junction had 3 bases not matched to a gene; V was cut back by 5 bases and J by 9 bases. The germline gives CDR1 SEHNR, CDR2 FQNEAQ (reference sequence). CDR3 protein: CASSPGGTEQFF. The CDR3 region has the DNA TGTGCCAGCAGCCCGGGGGGGACTGAGCAGTTCTTC.

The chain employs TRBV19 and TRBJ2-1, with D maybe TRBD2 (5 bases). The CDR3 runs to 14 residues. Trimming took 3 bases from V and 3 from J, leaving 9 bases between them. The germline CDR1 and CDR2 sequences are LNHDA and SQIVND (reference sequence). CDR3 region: CASSISVFYNEQFF. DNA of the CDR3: TGTGCCAGTAGTATTAGCGTATTCTACAATGAGCAGTTCTTC.

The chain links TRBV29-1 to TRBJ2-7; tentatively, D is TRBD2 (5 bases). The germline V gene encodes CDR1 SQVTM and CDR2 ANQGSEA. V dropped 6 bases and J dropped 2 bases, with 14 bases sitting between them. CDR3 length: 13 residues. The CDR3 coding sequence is TGCAGCGTGCGGGTAGGGAGTGCCTACGAGCAGTACTTC. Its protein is CSVRVGSAYEQYF.

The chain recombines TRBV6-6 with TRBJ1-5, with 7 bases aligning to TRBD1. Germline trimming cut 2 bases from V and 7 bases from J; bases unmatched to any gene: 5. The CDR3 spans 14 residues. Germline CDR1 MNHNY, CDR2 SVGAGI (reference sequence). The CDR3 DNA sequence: TGTGCCAGCAGTTACGAGGGGGCTAGGCAGCCCCAGCATTTT. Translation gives CASSYEGARQPQHF.

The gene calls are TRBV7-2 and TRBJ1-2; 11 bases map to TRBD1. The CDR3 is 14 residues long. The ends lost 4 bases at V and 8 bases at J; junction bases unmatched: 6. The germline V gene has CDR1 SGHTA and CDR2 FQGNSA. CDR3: CASSSGQGAKGYTF. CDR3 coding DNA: TGTGCCAGCAGCTCTGGACAGGGGGCGAAGGGCTACACCTTC. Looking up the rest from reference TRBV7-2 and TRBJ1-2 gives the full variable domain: GAGVSQSPSNKVTEKGKDVELRCDPISGHTALYWYRQSLGQGLEFLIYFQGNSAPDKSGLPSDRFSAERTGGSVSTLTIQRTQQEDSAVYLCASSSGQGAKGYTFGSGTRLTVV.

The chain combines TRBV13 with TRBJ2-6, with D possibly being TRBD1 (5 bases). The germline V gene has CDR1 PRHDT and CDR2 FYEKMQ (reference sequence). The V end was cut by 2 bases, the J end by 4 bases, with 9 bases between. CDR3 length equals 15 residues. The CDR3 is CASSLQGAGANVLTF. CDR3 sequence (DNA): TGTGCCAGCAGCTTACAGGGTGCCGGGGCCAACGTCCTGACTTTC.

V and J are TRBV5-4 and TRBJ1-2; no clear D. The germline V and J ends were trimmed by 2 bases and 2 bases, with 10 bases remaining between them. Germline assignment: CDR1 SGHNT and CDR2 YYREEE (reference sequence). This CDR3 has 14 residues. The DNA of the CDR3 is TGTGCCAGCAGCTTCGCAGGATCCAACTATGGCTACACCTTC. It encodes CASSFAGSNYGYTF.

The CDR3 coding sequence is TGTGCCAGCAGCTTAGCTTGGACTAGCACCCAGTACTTC. Translated, it gives CASSLAWTSTQYF. The V call is TRBV7-2, the J call TRBJ2-5; 8 bases match TRBD2. The V gene end was trimmed by 0 bases and the J gene end by 8 bases; junction bases not matched to a gene: 2. CDR1 and CDR2 from the germline V gene are SGHTA and FQGNSA. CDR3 length equals 13 residues.

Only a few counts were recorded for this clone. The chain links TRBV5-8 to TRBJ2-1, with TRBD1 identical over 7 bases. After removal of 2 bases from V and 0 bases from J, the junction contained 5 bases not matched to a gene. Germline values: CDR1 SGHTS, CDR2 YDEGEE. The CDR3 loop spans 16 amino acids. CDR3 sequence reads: CASSFTGVTSYNEQFF. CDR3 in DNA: TGTGCCAGCAGCTTTACAGGGGTTACCTCCTACAATGAGCAGTTCTTC. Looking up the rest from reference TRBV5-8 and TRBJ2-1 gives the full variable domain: EAGVTQSPTHLIKTRGQQATLRCSPISGHTSVYWYQQALGLGLQFLLWYDEGEERNRGNFPPRFSGRQFPNYSSELNVNALELEDSALYLCASSFTGVTSYNEQFFGPGTRLTVL.

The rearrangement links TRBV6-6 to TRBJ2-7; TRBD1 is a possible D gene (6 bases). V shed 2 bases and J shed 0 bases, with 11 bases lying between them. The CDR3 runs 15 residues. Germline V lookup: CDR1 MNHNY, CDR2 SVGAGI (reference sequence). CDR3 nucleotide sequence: TGTGCCAGCAGTTACGCGGACAGATTCTCCTACGAGCAGTACTTC. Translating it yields CASSYADRFSYEQYF.

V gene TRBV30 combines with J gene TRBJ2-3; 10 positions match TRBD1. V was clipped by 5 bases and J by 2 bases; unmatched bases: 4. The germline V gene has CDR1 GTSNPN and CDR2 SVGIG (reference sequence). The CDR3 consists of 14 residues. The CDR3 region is CAWGDRGHTDTQYF. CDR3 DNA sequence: TGTGCCTGGGGGGACAGGGGACACACAGATACGCAGTATTTT.

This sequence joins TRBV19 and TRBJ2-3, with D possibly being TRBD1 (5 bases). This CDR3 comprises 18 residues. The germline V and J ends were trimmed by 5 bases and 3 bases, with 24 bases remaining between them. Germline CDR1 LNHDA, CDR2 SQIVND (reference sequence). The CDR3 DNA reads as TGTGCCAGTAGTGCCCTCCCAGAGAAGACAGCAAGGACAGATACGCAGTATTTT. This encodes CASSALPEKTARTDTQYF.

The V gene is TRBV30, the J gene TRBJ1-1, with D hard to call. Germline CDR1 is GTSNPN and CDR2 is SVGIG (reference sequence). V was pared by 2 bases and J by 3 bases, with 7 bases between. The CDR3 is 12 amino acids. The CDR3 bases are TGTGCCTGGAGTCCGAGGGACACTGAAGCTTTCTTT. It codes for CAWSPRDTEAFF.

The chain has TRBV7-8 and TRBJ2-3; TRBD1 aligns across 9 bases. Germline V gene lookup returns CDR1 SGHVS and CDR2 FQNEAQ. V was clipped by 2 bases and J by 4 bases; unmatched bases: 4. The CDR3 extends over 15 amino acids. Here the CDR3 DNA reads TGTGCCAGCAGCTTAAATACAGGGGGCCCAGATACGCAGTATTTT. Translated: CASSLNTGGPDTQYF.